This TCR beta chain was profiled in a study of beta chain features in type 1 diabetes. Isolated RNA was reverse transcribed in full, so expressed TCRB transcripts were sequenced. The read count averaged around 4 million across naive, central memory and regulatory T cell samples. The repertoire was sequenced with immunoSEQ multiplex PCR; TCRdb's copy has only in-frame clones and lacks some. The sample lists hundreds of thousands of clones; 17% were seen once. Looked up from germline, CDR1 is DFQATT and CDR2 is SNEGSKA (reference sequence). This CDR3 region has 10 residues. V shed 5 bases and J shed 5 bases, with 4 bases lying between them. The authors took one heparinised blood draw, averaging about 110 mL, from each donor.

This TCR was sampled from a woman younger than 30 in good health. The chain has TRBV20-1 and TRBJ2-1; D gene unclear. What was sequenced was naive CD4+ T cells from blood. CDR3 coding DNA: TGCAGTGCTTGGCACAATGAGCAGTTCTTC. Amino acids: CSAWHNEQFF.